Listed below are T cell receptor beta chains from one sample, sequenced in a study of graft-versus-host responses after intestinal transplantation. The protocol was immunoSEQ multiplex PCR, while the TCRdb copy is restricted to in-frame clones and leaves out a portion. The sample yields about 86,000 clones, about 88% seen once. No antigens are known for them. This specimen was unstimulated CD4+ T cells sorted from spleen or lymph node cells, taken before transplant. The receptors derive from a human donor who was the organ donor for an intestinal transplant. Both conserved end residues are part of each CDR3. The D gene is left open where the match is weak.

DNA: TGTGCCAGCAGTGAAGAGAGGGCCCTAGAAGCTTTCTTT; CDR3: CASSEERALEAFF; J: TRBJ1-1; length: 13; D: -; V: TRBV6-1
DNA: TGTGCTAGTGGTTCCTCTGACTGGAGACTAGCGGGGGGCCTTAACGGGTTCTTC; CDR3: CASGSSDWRLAGGLNGFF; J: TRBJ2-1; length: 18; D: TRBD2; V: TRBV12-5
DNA: TGTGCCAGCAGTGAACAGGGGGTCTGGAACACTGAAGCTTTCTTT; CDR3: CASSEQGVWNTEAFF; J: TRBJ1-1; length: 15; D: TRBD1; V: TRBV6-4
DNA: TGCGCCAGCAGCTCACCCAATCACAGGGGCGAGCAGTACTTC; CDR3: CASSSPNHRGEQYF; J: TRBJ2-7; length: 14; D: TRBD1; V: TRBV5-1
DNA: TGTGCCAGCACGGGACAGGGTTACGAGCAGTACTTC; CDR3: CASTGQGYEQYF; J: TRBJ2-7; length: 12; D: TRBD1; V: TRBV2
DNA: TGTGCCAGCAGCTTAACCGGGACATTGGCCTATGGCTACACCTTC; CDR3: CASSLTGTLAYGYTF; J: TRBJ1-2; length: 15; D: -; V: TRBV7-2
DNA: TGTGCCAGCAGCGAAACTGGGACAGGGGGGCAAGAGACCCAGTACTTC; CDR3: CASSETGTGGQETQYF; J: TRBJ2-5; length: 16; D: TRBD1; V: TRBV6-4
DNA: TGCGCCAGCAGCTTGGAGGGGCCACAAACAGATACGCAGTATTTT; CDR3: CASSLEGPQTDTQYF; J: TRBJ2-3; length: 15; D: -; V: TRBV5-1
DNA: TGTGCCAGCAGTGATAATATGAACACTGAAGCTTTCTTT; CDR3: CASSDNMNTEAFF; J: TRBJ1-1; length: 13; D: -; V: TRBV6-1
DNA: TGTGCCCCCGAGGTAAATACAGGGGTCAGGGTTAACTATGGCTACACCTTC; CDR3: CAPEVNTGVRVNYGYTF; J: TRBJ1-2; length: 17; D: TRBD1; V: TRBV4-2
DNA: TGTGCCAGCAGACAAGACAGGGGGAACTATGGCTACACCTTC; CDR3: CASRQDRGNYGYTF; J: TRBJ1-2; length: 14; D: TRBD1; V: TRBV6-5
DNA: TGTGCCTGGAGTGGGACAGGGCGGAACTATGGCTACACCTTC; CDR3: CAWSGTGRNYGYTF; J: TRBJ1-2; length: 14; D: TRBD1; V: TRBV30
DNA: TGTGCCAGCAGTGGCGTAGCGTTCAATGAGCAGTTCTTC; CDR3: CASSGVAFNEQFF; J: TRBJ2-1; length: 13; D: -; V: TRBV11-1
DNA: TGCGCCAGCAGCTTTTGGGACAGGGGCAACACTGAAGCTTTCTTT; CDR3: CASSFWDRGNTEAFF; J: TRBJ1-1; length: 15; D: TRBD1; V: TRBV5-1
DNA: TGCGCCAGCAGCAAAGGGACTAGCGGGGGGCGGGGGACCGGGGAGCTGTTTTTT; CDR3: CASSKGTSGGRGTGELFF; J: TRBJ2-2; length: 18; D: TRBD2; V: TRBV4-1
DNA: TGTGCCAGCAGTAGGGACACCGATTCACCCCTCCACTTT; CDR3: CASSRDTDSPLHF; J: TRBJ1-6; length: 13; D: -; V: TRBV6-1
DNA: TGCAGCGCCCGGACAGGGACAGAAAAACTGTTTTTT; CDR3: CSARTGTEKLFF; J: TRBJ1-4; length: 12; D: TRBD1; V: TRBV29-1
DNA: TGTGCCAGCAGCCTGCTGCCGGGGTCTCGGCACTACGAGCAGTACTTC; CDR3: CASSLLPGSRHYEQYF; J: TRBJ2-7; length: 16; D: -; V: TRBV7-8
DNA: TGCAGCGCTTATACAGGGAGAACTGAAGCTTTCTTT; CDR3: CSAYTGRTEAFF; J: TRBJ1-1; length: 12; D: -; V: TRBV29-1
DNA: TGTGCCAGCAGCTTAGTCGGAGCTAACTATGGCTACACCTTC; CDR3: CASSLVGANYGYTF; J: TRBJ1-2; length: 14; D: -; V: TRBV11-2